These 18 T cell receptor beta chains share one sample of origin, sequenced in a study of blood T cell repertoires in COVID-19. TCRdb's table, derived via immunoSEQ multiplex PCR, lists solely in-frame clones and lacks some. The sample lists about 210,000 clones; 85% were seen once. The sequencing sample was made of peripheral blood. These receptors originate from a man in his fifties with COVID-19, enrolled during active disease.

J is TRBJ2-1 and V is TRBV7-9; 12 bases are shared with TRBD2. Germline V gene sequence: CDR1 SEHNR, CDR2 FQNEAQ (reference sequence). Trimming removed 3 bases from V and 7 bases from J; junction bases left unmatched: 10. The CDR3 has 17 residues. The CDR3 region is CASSLPNLAGGQNEQFF. The CDR3 nucleotides read TGTGCCAGCAGCTTGCCTAACCTAGCGGGGGGGCAGAATGAGCAGTTCTTC.

The rearrangement uses TRBV11-2 and TRBJ2-6; D remains unclear. The V gene's germline CDR1 is SGHAT and CDR2 FQNNGV. V was shortened by 4 bases and J by 0 bases, with 10 bases between the two germline ends. The CDR3 spans 16 residues. The CDR3 region has the DNA TGTGCCAGCAGCTCCCCCCTGAGCTCTGGGGCCAACGTCCTGACTTTC. Residues: CASSSPLSSGANVLTF.

The rearrangement links TRBV5-1 to TRBJ2-1, with 9 bases that match TRBD2. V lost 4 bases and J lost 9; bases outside the gene matches: 14. Germline CDR1 and CDR2: SGHRS and YFSETQ. There are 16 residues in the CDR3. CDR3 sequence reads: CASSPPASGVPTEQFF. The CDR3 DNA sequence: TGCGCCAGCAGCCCTCCGGCTAGCGGGGTACCAACTGAGCAGTTCTTC. Full variable domain (rest looked up from reference TRBV5-1 and TRBJ2-1): KAGVTQTPRYLIKTRGQQVTLSCSPISGHRSVSWYQQTPGQGLQFLFEYFSETQRNKGNFPGRFSGRQFSNSRSEMNVSTLELGDSALYLCASSPPASGVPTEQFFGPGTRLTVL.

This clone appeared a single time. The chain recombines TRBV4-2 with TRBJ2-2; 11 bases map to TRBD1. Germline V lookup: CDR1 LGHNA, CDR2 YNFKEQ. CDR3 size: 16 residues. V gave up 3 bases and J gave up 7 bases; unmatched junction bases: 7. This chain's CDR3 is CASSQVGQGADGELFF. The CDR3 DNA sequence: TGTGCCAGCAGCCAGGTAGGACAGGGGGCAGACGGGGAGCTGTTTTTT.

This chain connects TRBV6-4 to TRBJ1-1, with D hard to call. V lost 5 bases, J lost 0 bases, and 7 bases lay in between. The CDR3 totals 13 residues. Germline-derived CDR1 and CDR2 are MRHNA and SNTAGT. CDR3 region: CASSSEVNTEAFF. CDR3 nucleotides: TGTGCCAGCAGTTCGGAGGTGAACACTGAAGCTTTCTTT.

This clone has just a few counts. This chain links TRBV7-9 with TRBJ1-6; TRBD1 is a possible D gene (6 bases). The CDR3 spans 16 residues. Trimming shortened V by 0 bases and J by 10 bases, and 16 bases separated the two germline ends. CDR1 SEHNR and CDR2 FQNEAQ come from the germline V gene (reference sequence). The CDR3 DNA reads TGTGCCAGCAGCTTAGCGCAATTTTATGGGGGCTCACCCCTCCACTTT. Its protein is CASSLAQFYGGSPLHF. Full variable domain (rest looked up from reference TRBV7-9 and TRBJ1-6): DTGVSQNPRHKITKRGQNVTFRCDPISEHNRLYWYRQTLGQGPEFLTYFQNEAQLEKSRLLSDRFSAERPKGSFSTLEIQRTEQGDSAMYLCASSLAQFYGGSPLHFGNGTRLTVT.

This chain joins TRBV5-4 and TRBJ2-1, with D possibly matching TRBD1 (6 bases). From germline, CDR1 is SGHNT and CDR2 YYREEE (reference sequence). Trimming stripped 4 bases from V and 3 bases from J, with 8 bases between. This CDR3 region has 13 residues. The CDR3 DNA is TGTGCCAGCAGCAGGGACATCTACAATGAGCAGTTCTTC. Its translation: CASSRDIYNEQFF.

The V call is TRBV19, the J call TRBJ2-1; 11 bases agree with TRBD2. V was clipped by 4 bases and J by 0 bases; unmatched bases: 5. Germline-derived CDR1 and CDR2 are LNHDA and SQIVND (reference sequence). The CDR3 runs to 17 residues. CDR3 loop: CASSRGLAVSSYNEQFF. The CDR3 DNA reads as TGTGCCAGTAGTAGGGGACTAGCGGTGAGCTCCTACAATGAGCAGTTCTTC. Full variable domain (rest looked up from reference TRBV19 and TRBJ2-1): DGGITQSPKYLFRKEGQNVTLSCEQNLNHDAMYWYRQDPGQGLRLIYYSQIVNDFQKGDIAEGYSVSREKKESFPLTVTSAQKNPTAFYLCASSRGLAVSSYNEQFFGPGTRLTVL.

The chain is built from TRBV4-1 and TRBJ1-6; the D is unclear. This CDR3 is built from 15 residues. Trimming removed 1 base at V and 8 bases at J, with 12 bases between. CDR1 is MGHRA, CDR2 YSYEKL, per germline. The CDR3 loop reads CASSQAVSRDSPLHF. For the CDR3, the DNA is TGCGCCAGCAGCCAAGCCGTGAGTCGGGATTCACCCCTCCACTTT.

The CDR3 nucleotides are TGTGCCAGCAGCCCAGAGCCCAGGGAAGAGACCCAGTACTTC. Protein sequence: CASSPEPREETQYF. This chain connects TRBV7-9 to TRBJ2-5; TRBD1 is a possible D gene (5 bases). The CDR3 totals 14 residues. V lost 5 bases and J 3 bases, leaving 13 bases between the germline ends. CDR1 and CDR2 (germline): SEHNR, FQNEAQ (reference sequence).

The CDR3: CASSLAGGETYNEQFF. In nucleotides, the CDR3 is TGTGCCAGCAGCTTGGCTGGCGGGGAAACCTACAATGAGCAGTTCTTC. The chain carries TRBV5-4 and TRBJ2-1, with D perhaps TRBD2 (6 bases). The CDR3 sequence is 16 residues long. Trimming cost V 0 bases and J 2 bases, with 12 bases left between them. Germline lookup yields CDR1 SGHNT and CDR2 YYREEE (reference sequence). Complete variable domain (other parts from reference TRBV5-4 and TRBJ2-1): ETGVTQSPTHLIKTRGQQVTLRCSSQSGHNTVSWYQQALGQGPQFIFQYYREEENGRGNFPPRFSGLQFPNYSSELNVNALELDDSALYLCASSLAGGETYNEQFFGPGTRLTVL.

The chain is built from TRBV11-3 and TRBJ2-2; the D gene is possibly TRBD1 (5 bases). V was shortened by 1 base and J by 2 bases, with 11 bases between the two germline ends. The CDR3 consists of 16 residues. Germline assignment: CDR1 SGHNT and CDR2 YENEEA. In DNA form, the CDR3 reads TGTGCCAGCAGCTTAGTGGCAGGGCATAACACCGGGGAGCTGTTTTTT. It translates to CASSLVAGHNTGELFF.

Only one count was recorded for this clone. The V gene is TRBV11-2, the J gene TRBJ2-2; perhaps TRBD2 as D (6 bases). Trimming took 5 bases from V and 7 from J, leaving 29 bases between them. This CDR3 has 19 amino acids. Germline CDR1 reads SGHAT; CDR2 reads FQNNGV. CDR3 sequence reads: CASSVQVGAVGRLSGELFF. CDR3 sequence (DNA): TGTGCCAGCAGCGTCCAGGTCGGAGCGGTAGGGAGGTTAAGCGGGGAGCTGTTTTTT. Combining the CDR3 with reference TRBV11-2 and TRBJ2-2 gives the whole variable domain EAGVAQSPRYKIIEKRQSVAFWCNPISGHATLYWYQQILGQGPKLLIQFQNNGVVDDSQLPKDRFSAERLKGVDSTLKIQPAKLEDSAVYLCASSVQVGAVGRLSGELFFGEGSRLTVL.

This sequence joins TRBV18 and TRBJ2-5, with D possibly TRBD1 on 5 matching bases. CDR3 size: 14 residues. Trimming shortened V by 6 bases and J by 5 bases, and 16 bases separated the two germline ends. Germline CDR1 KGHSH, CDR2 LQKENI. CDR3 bases: TGTGCCAGCTCCAAAGACAGAAACGAGGAGACCCAGTACTTC. Its protein is CASSKDRNEETQYF.

This clone was observed a single time. The J gene is TRBJ1-2, the V gene TRBV30, with D maybe TRBD1 (6 bases). The V end lost 2 bases, the J end lost 4 bases, and 14 bases lay between the germline ends. Germline CDR1 is GTSNPN and CDR2 is SVGIG (reference sequence). The CDR3 has 14 amino acids. The CDR3 loop reads CAWSPLDRPYGYTF. The CDR3 region has the DNA TGTGCCTGGAGTCCTCTGGACAGACCCTATGGCTACACCTTC.

V gene TRBV2 combines with J gene TRBJ2-7, with TRBD1 as a possible D gene (5 bases). The CDR3 extends over 15 amino acids. Between the trimmed V and J ends, which lost 2 bases and 1 base, there was a span of 12 bases. Per the germline V gene, CDR1 is SNHLY and CDR2 is FYNNEI. Here the CDR3 DNA reads TGTGCCAGCAGTGAACACAGTGGGGCATCCTACGAGCAGTACTTC. Its translation: CASSEHSGASYEQYF.

The gene calls are TRBV7-6 and TRBJ1-3; D perhaps matches TRBD1 (5 bases). CDR1 and CDR2 from the germline V gene are SGHVS and FNYEAQ. The V end was cut by 1 base, the J end by 2 bases, with 9 bases between. CDR3 length equals 15 residues. CDR3 nucleotides: TGTGCCAGCAGCTTAGAGGGCAGGGCTGGAAACACCATATATTTT. Translated, it gives CASSLEGRAGNTIYF.

CDR3 region: CASSLESSGGTPTEQYF. The CDR3 DNA follows: TGTGCCAGCAGCTTAGAATCTAGCGGGGGGACCCCTACCGAGCAGTACTTC. V gene TRBV5-6 combines with J gene TRBJ2-7, with 11 bases fitting TRBD2. V lost 2 bases and J lost 6; bases outside the gene matches: 13. CDR1 and CDR2 from the germline V gene are SGHDT and YYEEEE. The CDR3 contains 17 residues. The full variable domain, completed using reference TRBV5-6 and TRBJ2-7, is DAGVTQSPTHLIKTRGQQVTLRCSPKSGHDTVSWYQQALGQGPQFIFQYYEEEERQRGNFPDRFSGHQFPNYSSELNVNALLLGDSALYLCASSLESSGGTPTEQYFGPGTRLTVT.